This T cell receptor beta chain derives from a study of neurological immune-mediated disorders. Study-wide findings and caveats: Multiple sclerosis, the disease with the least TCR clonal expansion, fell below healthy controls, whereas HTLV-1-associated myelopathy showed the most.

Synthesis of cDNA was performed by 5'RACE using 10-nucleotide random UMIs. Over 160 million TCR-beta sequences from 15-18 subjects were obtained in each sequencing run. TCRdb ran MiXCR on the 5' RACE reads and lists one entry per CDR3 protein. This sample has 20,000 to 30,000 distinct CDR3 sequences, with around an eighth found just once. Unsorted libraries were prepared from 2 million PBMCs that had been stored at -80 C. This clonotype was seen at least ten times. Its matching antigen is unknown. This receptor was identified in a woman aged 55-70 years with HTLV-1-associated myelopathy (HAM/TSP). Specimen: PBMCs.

Written as DNA, the CDR3 is TGCGCCAGCAGCTCCTACCGGACTAGCGGGAGGGCCGGGAATGAGCAGTTCTTC. This codes for CASSSYRTSGRAGNEQFF. This chain links TRBV5-1 with TRBJ2-1; TRBD2 agrees at 15 bases. Trimming at V came to 3 bases and at J to 7 bases, leaving 11 bases not matched to a gene. Germline CDR1 reads SGHRS; CDR2 reads YFSETQ. There are 18 residues in the CDR3.